Reported below is one TCR beta chain. No antigen is known for it. The sample is drawn from a study of T-cell memory formation after mild COVID-19. General study results and limits: A subset of responding clones appeared in pre-infection memory, suggesting cross-reactive memory joined. There was a balanced CD4/CD8 profile in clones contracting day 15 to 85, and later expanders leaned CD4+. Unconfirmed was the SARS-CoV-2 specificity of second-wave clones that peaked on day 37.

V dropped 6 bases and J dropped 5 bases, with 11 bases sitting between them. The CDR3 has 13 amino acids. Looked up from germline, CDR1 is SGHRS and CDR2 is YFSETQ. TCRdb re-analysed the 5' RACE reads in MiXCR, keeping a single row per CDR3 protein. The sample yields about 290,000 distinct CDR3 sequences, 15% to 20% seen once. The chain has TRBV5-1 and TRBJ2-2; D not resolved. The specimen was PBMCs or a T cell subset sorted from them (not recorded which). This TCR was recovered from a man younger than 30 who had mild COVID-19 (a few samples of this study predate the infection). Cell type and time point are not known. The CDR3 loop reads CASTPQPTGELFF. Here the CDR3 DNA reads TGCGCCAGCACCCCGCAGCCAACCGGGGAGCTGTTTTTT.